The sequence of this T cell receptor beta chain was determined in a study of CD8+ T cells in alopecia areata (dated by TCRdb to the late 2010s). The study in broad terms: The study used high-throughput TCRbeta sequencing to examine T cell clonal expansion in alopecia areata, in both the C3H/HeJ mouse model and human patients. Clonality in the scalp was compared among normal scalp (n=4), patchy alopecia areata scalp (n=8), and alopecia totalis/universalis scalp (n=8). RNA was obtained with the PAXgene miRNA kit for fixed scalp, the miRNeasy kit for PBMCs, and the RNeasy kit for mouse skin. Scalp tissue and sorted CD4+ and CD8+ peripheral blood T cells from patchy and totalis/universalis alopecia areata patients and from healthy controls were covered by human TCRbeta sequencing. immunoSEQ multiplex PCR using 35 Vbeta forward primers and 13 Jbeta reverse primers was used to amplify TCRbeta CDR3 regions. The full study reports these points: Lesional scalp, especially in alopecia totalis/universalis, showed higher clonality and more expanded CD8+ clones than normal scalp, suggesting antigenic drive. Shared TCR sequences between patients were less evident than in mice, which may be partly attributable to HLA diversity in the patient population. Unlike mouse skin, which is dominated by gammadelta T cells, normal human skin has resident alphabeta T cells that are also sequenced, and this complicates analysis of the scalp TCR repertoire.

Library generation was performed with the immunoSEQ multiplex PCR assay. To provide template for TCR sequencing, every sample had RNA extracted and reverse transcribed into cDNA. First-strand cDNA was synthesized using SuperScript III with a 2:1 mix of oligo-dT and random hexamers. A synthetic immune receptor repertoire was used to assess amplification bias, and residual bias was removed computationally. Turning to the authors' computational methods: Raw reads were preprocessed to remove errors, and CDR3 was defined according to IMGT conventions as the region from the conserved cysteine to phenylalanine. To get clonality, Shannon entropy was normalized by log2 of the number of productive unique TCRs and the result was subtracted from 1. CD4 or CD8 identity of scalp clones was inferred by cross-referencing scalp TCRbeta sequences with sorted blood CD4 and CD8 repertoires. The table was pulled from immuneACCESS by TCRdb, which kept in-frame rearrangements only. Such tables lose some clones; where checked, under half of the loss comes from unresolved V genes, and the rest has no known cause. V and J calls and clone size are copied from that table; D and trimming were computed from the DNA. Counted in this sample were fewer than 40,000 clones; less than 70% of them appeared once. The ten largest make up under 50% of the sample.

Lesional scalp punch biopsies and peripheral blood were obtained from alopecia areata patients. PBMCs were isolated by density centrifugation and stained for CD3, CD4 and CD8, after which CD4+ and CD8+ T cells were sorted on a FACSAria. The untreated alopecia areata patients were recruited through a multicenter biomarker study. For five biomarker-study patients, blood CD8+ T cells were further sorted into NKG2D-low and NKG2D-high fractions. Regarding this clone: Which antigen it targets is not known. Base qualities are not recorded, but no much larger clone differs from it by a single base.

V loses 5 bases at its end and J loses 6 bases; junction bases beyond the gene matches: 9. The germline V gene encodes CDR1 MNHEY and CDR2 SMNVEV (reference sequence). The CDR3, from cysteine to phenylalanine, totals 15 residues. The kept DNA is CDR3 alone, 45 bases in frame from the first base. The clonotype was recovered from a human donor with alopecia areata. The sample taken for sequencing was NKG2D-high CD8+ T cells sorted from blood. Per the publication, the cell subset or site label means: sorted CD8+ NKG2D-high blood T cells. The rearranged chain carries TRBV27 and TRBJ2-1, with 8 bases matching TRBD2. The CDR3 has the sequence CASSPRAGEGNEQFF. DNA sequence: TGTGCCAGCAGTCCCCGAGCGGGAGAAGGCAATGAGCAGTTCTTC.